The clone carrying this T cell receptor beta chain was found many times. Bulk TCR libraries used previously described methods and listed TCR primers. TCRdb redid the calling of the PCR reads with MiXCR, one entry per CDR3 protein. This sample has some 91,000 distinct CDR3 sequences, with 20% to 25% found just once. The record originates from a study of molecular identifiers for immune sequencing clone quantification. Study-level information: The replicate experiment used RNA from 20,000 or 100,000 naive CD8 cells. This RNA was split into five aliquots, and four of them were sequenced.

V was shortened by 5 bases and J by 1 base, with 11 bases between the two germline ends. CDR3 length: 14 amino acids. The V gene's germline CDR1 is SEHNR and CDR2 FQNEAQ (reference sequence). Sorted cell numbers of roughly 17,000 to 1,100,000, with 10%, 30% or 50% RNA, served as input for naive CD8 libraries. The sample consisted of naive CD8+ T cells from blood, with Jurkat cell RNA spiked in. As to subset: FACS-sorted CD8+CD4-CCR7+CD45RA+ naive T cells. The V gene is TRBV7-9, the J gene TRBJ1-2; D is ambiguous. The source of this sequence is a human donor in good health. Some libraries in this study had Jurkat cell RNA spiked in. CDR3 amino acids: CASSQGGGNYGYTF. DNA of the CDR3: TGTGCCAGCAGCCAAGGTGGCGGTAACTATGGCTACACCTTC. The full variable domain, completed using reference TRBV7-9 and TRBJ1-2, is DTGVSQNPRHKITKRGQNVTFRCDPISEHNRLYWYRQTLGQGPEFLTYFQNEAQLEKSRLLSDRFSAERPKGSFSTLEIQRTEQGDSAMYLCASSQGGGNYGYTFGSGTRLTVV.